The present TCR beta chain was sequenced within a study of T cells in Graves' hyperthyroidism and ophthalmopathy. In its sample, this clonotype was seen once. TCR beta CDR3 region amplification was performed from RNA transcripts. HTBI primers were used for first-round RT-PCR of the TCR CDR3. TCRdb analysed the multiplex PCR reads with MiXCR anew, one entry per CDR3 protein. The sample shows about 690,000 distinct CDR3 sequences, roughly a sixth of them seen only once. The length of the CDR3 is 19 residues. The germline CDR1 and CDR2 sequences are SGHRS and YFSETQ. V was clipped by 4 bases and J by 0 bases; unmatched bases: 16.

The chain employs TRBV5-1 and TRBJ1-5, with 7 bases identical to TRBD1. The sample comprised blood. The TCR originated in a man between 50 and 59 years old with Graves' hyperthyroidism. Written as DNA, the CDR3 is TGCGCCAGCAGCGGAGAGGGACAGCCGCTCCCTTATAGCAATCAGCCCCAGCATTTT. Its protein is CASSGEGQPLPYSNQPQHF.